The table lists the clone carrying this TCR beta chain with many counts. Its specificity is unknown. This entry belongs to a study of T cells in Graves' hyperthyroidism and ophthalmopathy. Study-wide context: Blood from the periphery was taken at initial diagnosis, before any treatment.

Amplification of TCR beta CDR3 regions was performed using RNA transcripts as template. The TCR CDR3 first-round RT-PCR relied on the HTBI primer set. From the multiplex PCR reads, TCRdb called clonotypes with MiXCR, one entry per CDR3 protein. This sample has 93,000 or so distinct CDR3 sequences, with approximately 50% found just once. Germline V gene data show CDR1 as SGHRS and CDR2 as YFSETQ. Germline trimming cut 0 bases from V and 11 bases from J; bases unmatched to any gene: 4. This CDR3 is 14 amino acids long. Disease duration under 2 months; hyperthyroidism patients were aged 18 to 65. Whole-study findings and limits: Appearing also in blood were most of the thyroid clonotypes expanded above 0.001. Ophthalmopathy was told apart from stable hyperthyroidism by a 13 V-J model.

V usage is TRBV5-1 and J usage is TRBJ1-6; 8 nucleotides agree with TRBD1. This receptor was obtained from a man between 40 and 49 years old with Graves' hyperthyroidism. The sequenced material came from blood. CDR3 DNA: TGCGCCAGCAGCTTGGGGACAGGGATAACACCCCTCCACTTT. Its translation is CASSLGTGITPLHF.